The 3 T cell receptor beta chains below all came from one sample that was sequenced in a study of CD8 T cells in ankylosing spondylitis. A single record per CDR3 protein comes from TCRdb applying MiXCR to the 5' RACE reads. This sample carries roughly 400,000 distinct CDR3 sequences, 20% to 25% of them seen once, and the ten largest clones take approximately 16%. Notes on the study in general: Within ankylosing spondylitis blood, a TCR beta motif made up of under 10 highly homologous variants appeared to be characteristic.

Their cognate antigens are unknown. The source material was blood, either unsorted or a sorted T cell fraction (not recorded which). Receptor source: a male donor with ankylosing spondylitis.

This clonotype has only a few counts. This chain uses TRBV20-1 with TRBJ2-7, with 10 nucleotides matching TRBD2. The CDR3 consists of 14 residues. The germline CDR1 and CDR2 sequences are DFQATT and SNEGSKA (reference sequence). With V trimmed by 3 bases and J by 3 bases, 5 bases remained unmatched. CDR3 nucleotides: TGCAGTGCTAGCTCTAGCGGGAGTGTCTACGAGCAGTACTTC. Translated: CSASSSGSVYEQYF.

The chain uses TRBV28 and TRBJ2-1, with 7 positions matching TRBD2. Germline CDR1 reads MDHEN; CDR2 reads SYDVKM. Losses at the gene ends were 6 bases for V and 4 bases for J; bases not matched to a gene: 9. The CDR3 is 15 residues long. CDR3 loop: CASRTPAGDYNEQFF. The CDR3 coding sequence is TGTGCCAGCAGGACCCCGGCGGGGGATTACAATGAGCAGTTCTTC.

This clonotype was seen once. V usage is TRBV10-3 and J usage is TRBJ2-7; TRBD2 aligns across 10 bases. V shed 3 bases, J shed 1 base, and the junction held 0 bases outside the gene matches. This CDR3 has 14 amino acids. The germline V gene has CDR1 ENHRY and CDR2 SYGVKD. CDR3 sequence: CAISELAGSYEQYF. CDR3 coding DNA: TGTGCCATCAGTGAACTAGCGGGATCCTACGAGCAGTACTTC.